These 20 T cell receptor beta chains originate from one sample sequenced in a study of cytomegalovirus exposure and HLA in healthy donors. It was with 60 Vbeta and 13 Jbeta primers that the PCR ran. The repertoire was sequenced with immunoSEQ multiplex PCR; TCRdb's copy has only in-frame clones and lacks some. The sample has approximately 110,000 clones, roughly 70% seen once; the top ten hold approximately 10%. Sequencing was performed on PBMCs. The origin of the receptors is a man aged 35 to 55 in good health and CMV-seropositive.

Of note for this clone: Other nucleotide sequences in the sample specify the same CDR3. The chain uses TRBV6-1 and TRBJ2-7, with D possibly matching TRBD1 (5 bases). Germline lookup yields CDR1 MNHNS and CDR2 SASEGT. V lost 6 bases and J lost 2, with 14 bases in between. The CDR3 is 14 residues long. The CDR3 reads CASRGYQDTYEQYF. The CDR3 nucleotides are TGTGCCAGCAGGGGATATCAGGACACCTACGAGCAGTACTTC.

This chain uses TRBV28 with TRBJ2-1, with 8 bases fitting TRBD2. The V and J ends lost 3 bases and 9 bases, in that order; junction bases with no gene match: 7. Germline V gene lookup returns CDR1 MDHEN and CDR2 SYDVKM. The CDR3 consists of 14 residues. CDR3 sequence: CASSFSSGRGEQFF. The CDR3 bases are TGTGCCAGCAGTTTCTCTAGCGGGCGAGGTGAGCAGTTCTTC.

V usage is TRBV27 and J usage is TRBJ1-1; a possible D gene is TRBD1 (5 bases). The V and J ends lost 3 bases and 6 bases respectively, with 17 bases between them. The CDR3 is 15 residues long. The germline V gene encodes CDR1 MNHEY and CDR2 SMNVEV (reference sequence). Here the CDR3 reads CASSLGGGPGAEAFF. CDR3 DNA: TGTGCCAGCAGTTTGGGGGGAGGGCCCGGGGCTGAAGCTTTCTTT.

This sequence joins TRBV7-9 and TRBJ2-5; D is perhaps TRBD2 (6 bases). V was clipped by 5 bases and J by 1 base, with 14 bases between them. Germline V gene data show CDR1 as SEHNR and CDR2 as FQNEAQ (reference sequence). The CDR3 sequence is 15 residues long. The chain's CDR3 is CASSEQRTIQETQYF. CDR3 coding DNA: TGTGCCAGCAGCGAACAAAGGACTATCCAAGAGACCCAGTACTTC.

This clone has more than one count but fewer than ten. The rearrangement uses TRBV19 and TRBJ2-1; 8 bases line up with TRBD2. This CDR3 is built from 17 residues. Germline trimming cut 5 bases from V and 0 bases from J; bases unmatched to any gene: 9. Per germline, CDR1 LNHDA and CDR2 SQIVND (reference sequence). CDR3 amino acids: CASSRGGGASSYNEQFF. For the CDR3, the DNA is TGTGCCAGTAGTCGGGGGGGAGGCGCCAGCTCCTACAATGAGCAGTTCTTC.

The rearrangement joins TRBV5-6 to TRBJ1-2; D not resolved. The V gene's germline CDR1 is SGHDT and CDR2 YYEEEE. This CDR3 has 13 amino acids. Deletions cut 0 bases from V and 7 bases from J, with 10 bases between. The CDR3 DNA sequence: TGTGCCAGCAGCTTGGGAATAGCCGGTGGCTACACCTTC. This gives the protein CASSLGIAGGYTF.

The CDR3 here is CASSRGDTNQPQHF. The CDR3 coding sequence is TGTGCCAGCAGCAGAGGGGACACCAATCAGCCCCAGCATTTT. This chain connects TRBV7-8 to TRBJ1-5; D may be TRBD1 (6 bases). Germline values: CDR1 SGHVS, CDR2 FQNEAQ. The CDR3 covers 14 residues. Trimming left V 5 bases short and J 3 bases short, with 11 bases between.

The chain employs TRBV4-2 and TRBJ1-1; D uncertain. From germline, CDR1 is LGHNA and CDR2 YNFKEQ. V dropped 1 base and J dropped 0 bases, with 12 bases sitting between them. The CDR3 has 16 amino acids. CDR3 amino acids: CASSQVYEQLNTEAFF. The CDR3 DNA follows: TGTGCCAGCAGCCAAGTTTATGAACAGTTGAACACTGAAGCTTTCTTT.

This clone appeared a few times. This chain uses TRBV5-8 with TRBJ1-5; a weak D match, TRBD1 (6 bases). Trimming removed 0 bases at V and 2 bases at J, with 9 bases between. The CDR3 totals 15 residues. Germline CDR1 is SGHTS and CDR2 is YDEGEE. The CDR3 DNA follows: TGTGCCAGCAGCTTGGAGCCAGGGGGCAATCAGCCCCAGCATTTT. This translates into CASSLEPGGNQPQHF.

Only a few counts were recorded for this clone. The CDR3 coding sequence is TGTGCCAGCTCACCACCATACGCAGGGTATGGCTACACCTTC. Translating gives CASSPPYAGYGYTF. This chain connects TRBV18 to TRBJ1-2; a weak D match, TRBD1 (5 bases). V lost 0 bases and J lost 5, with 10 bases in between. The CDR3 sequence is 14 residues long. CDR1 and CDR2 (germline): KGHSH, LQKENI.

The chain couples TRBV6-1 to TRBJ2-7, with TRBD2 matching 7 bases. There are 15 residues in the CDR3. V lost 6 bases and J lost 2; bases outside the gene matches: 10. CDR1 MNHNS and CDR2 SASEGT come from the germline V gene. CDR3: CASRPTSYSPYEQYV. In DNA form, the CDR3 reads TGTGCCAGCAGACCGACTAGCTACAGTCCCTACGAGCAGTACGTC.

The chain employs TRBV9 and TRBJ1-4, with D possibly matching TRBD1 (6 bases). Trimming took off 3 bases at V and 8 bases at J, with 14 bases between the two ends. The CDR3 loop spans 14 amino acids. Germline values: CDR1 SGDLS, CDR2 YYNGEE. CDR3 in DNA: TGTGCCAGCAGCGCGGGACAATTCGACGAAAAACTGTTTTTT. Translated, it gives CASSAGQFDEKLFF.

The genes are TRBV19 and TRBJ2-1; 7 nucleotides agree with TRBD2. V lost 3 bases and J lost 6; bases outside the gene matches: 8. The length of the CDR3 is 15 residues. Per germline, CDR1 LNHDA and CDR2 SQIVND (reference sequence). CDR3 amino acids: CASSIMGGSGNEQFF. CDR3 DNA: TGTGCCAGTAGTATTATGGGCGGGAGTGGCAATGAGCAGTTCTTC.

The chain is built from TRBV5-1 and TRBJ1-5; D not certain. The CDR3 consists of 15 residues. The V end was cut by 0 bases, the J end by 0 bases, with 7 bases between. Germline lookup yields CDR1 SGHRS and CDR2 YFSETQ. This CDR3 reads CASSLGIDSNQPQHF. The CDR3, as DNA: TGCGCCAGCAGCTTGGGTATAGATAGCAATCAGCCCCAGCATTTT.

V gene TRBV2 combines with J gene TRBJ2-2; the D gene is possibly TRBD1 (6 bases). This CDR3 is built from 15 residues. CDR1 and CDR2 from the germline V gene are SNHLY and FYNNEI. The V and J ends lost 4 bases and 6 bases respectively, with 15 bases between them. This chain's CDR3 is CASSARGTFSGELFF. The CDR3 DNA sequence: TGTGCCAGCAGTGCCAGGGGTACCTTCTCCGGGGAGCTGTTTTTT.

This clone was counted ten times or more. The chain recombines TRBV6-6 with TRBJ1-1; D gene uncertain. The CDR3 is made up of 14 amino acids. The V end lost 2 bases, the J end lost 3 bases, and 10 bases lay between the germline ends. Germline V gene data show CDR1 as MNHNY and CDR2 as SVGAGI (reference sequence). The CDR3 sequence is CASSYRGLDTEAFF. DNA of the CDR3: TGTGCCAGCAGTTACCGAGGGCTCGACACTGAAGCTTTCTTT.

This clone has only a few counts. J is TRBJ1-4 and V is TRBV18, with D hard to call. The germline V and J ends were trimmed by 3 bases and 10 bases, with 21 bases remaining between them. This CDR3 region has 16 residues. From germline, CDR1 is KGHSH and CDR2 LQKENI. The CDR3 region is CASSPSSRPRDGKLFF. CDR3 nucleotides: TGTGCCAGCTCACCTTCTAGCAGGCCCCGCGACGGAAAACTGTTTTTT.

The chain's CDR3 is CSGDLYNEQFF. DNA for the CDR3: TGCAGCGGAGACTTATACAATGAGCAGTTCTTC. The V call is TRBV29-1, the J call TRBJ2-1; D unresolved. CDR1 is SQVTM and CDR2 is ANQGSEA in the germline V gene. The V and J ends lost 7 bases and 4 bases respectively, with 8 bases between them. This CDR3 spans 11 amino acids.

This clone was observed a few times. The gene calls are TRBV7-3 and TRBJ2-3; 7 nucleotides align to TRBD2. V lost 5 bases to trimming and J lost 6 bases; unmatched junction nucleotides: 8. From germline, CDR1 is SGHTA and CDR2 FQGTGA. The CDR3 has 14 amino acids. The CDR3 reads CASSPGLGPDTQYF. CDR3 coding DNA: TGTGCCAGCAGCCCCGGACTAGGGCCGGATACGCAGTATTTT.

The rearrangement links TRBV9 to TRBJ2-1; 14 bases map to TRBD2. Germline assignment: CDR1 SGDLS and CDR2 YYNGEE. The CDR3 length is 17 residues. The J segment lost 4 bases and the V segment lost 4 bases, leaving 7 bases of the junction unmatched. The CDR3, as DNA: TGTGCCAGCAGCCAACAGGGACTAGCGGGGGAATACAATGAGCAGTTCTTC. Translated, it gives CASSQQGLAGEYNEQFF.